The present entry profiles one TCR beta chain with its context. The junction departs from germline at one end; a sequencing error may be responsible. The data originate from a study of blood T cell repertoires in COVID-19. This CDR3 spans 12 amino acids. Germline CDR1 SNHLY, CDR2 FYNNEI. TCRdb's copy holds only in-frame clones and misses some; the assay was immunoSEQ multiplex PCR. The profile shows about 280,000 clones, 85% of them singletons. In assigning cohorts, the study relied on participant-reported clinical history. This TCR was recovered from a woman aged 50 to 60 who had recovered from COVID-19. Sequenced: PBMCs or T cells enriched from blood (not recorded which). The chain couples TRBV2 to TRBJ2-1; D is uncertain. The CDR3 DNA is TGTGCCAGCACTGAAAGAGGTAATGAGCAGTTCTTC. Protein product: CASTERGNEQFF. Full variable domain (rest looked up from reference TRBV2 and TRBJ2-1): EPEVTQTPSHQVTQMGQEVILRCVPISNHLYFYWYRQILGQKVEFLVSFYNNEISEKSEIFDDQFSVERPDGSNFTLKIRSTKLEDSAMYFCASTERGNEQFFGPGTRLTVL.